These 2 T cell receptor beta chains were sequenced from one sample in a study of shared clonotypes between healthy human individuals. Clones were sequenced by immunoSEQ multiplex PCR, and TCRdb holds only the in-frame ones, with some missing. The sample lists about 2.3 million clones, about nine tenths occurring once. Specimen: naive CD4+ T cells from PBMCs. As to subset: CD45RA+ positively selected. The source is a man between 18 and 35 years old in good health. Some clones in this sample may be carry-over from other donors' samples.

CDR3 DNA sequence: TGTGCCAGCAGTTTGACAGGGACGGGTACTGAAGCTTTCTTT. The encoded protein is CASSLTGTGTEAFF. The chain links TRBV6-5 to TRBJ1-1, with TRBD1 matching 7 bases. The CDR3 totals 14 residues. Germline V gene sequence: CDR1 MNHEY, CDR2 SVGAGI. The J segment lost 5 bases and the V segment lost 4 bases, leaving 7 bases of the junction unmatched.

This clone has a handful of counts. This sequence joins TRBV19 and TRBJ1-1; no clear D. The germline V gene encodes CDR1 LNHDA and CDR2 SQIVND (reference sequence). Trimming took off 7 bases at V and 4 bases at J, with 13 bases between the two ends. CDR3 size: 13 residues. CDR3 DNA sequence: TGTGCCAGTACCGCACGGGAGGGCACTGAAGCTTTCTTT. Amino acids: CASTAREGTEAFF.